This TCR beta chain was profiled in a study of T cells after yellow fever vaccination. Findings of the study overall: Overlap between CD4 and CD8 compartments was detected for a small share of clonotypes. Primary-vaccination clones mostly resurfaced post-booster (about 96% CD4, 75% to 90% CD8).

This clonotype has at least ten counts. Its antigen is not identified. TCR cDNA, made by 5'RACE template switching, carried an added universal primer site and UMIs. TCRdb reanalysed the 5' RACE reads using MiXCR and keeps one entry per CDR3 protein. The data contain 100,000 to 150,000 distinct CDR3 sequences, approximately 7% of them singletons. The specimen comprised CD4+ T cells sorted from PBMCs, sampled approximately 11 days after the first yellow fever vaccination. The clonotype was recovered from a man aged 18 to 30 who received the YFV17D yellow fever vaccine.

The CDR3 loop reads CASSEWGAASTDTQYF. Written as DNA, the CDR3 is TGCGCCAGCAGTGAGTGGGGGGCGGCTAGCACAGATACGCAGTATTTT. The chain carries TRBV10-2 and TRBJ2-3; D may be TRBD1 or TRBD2 (6 bases each). Germline V gene lookup returns CDR1 WSHSY and CDR2 SAAADI. CDR3 length: 16 amino acids. Trimming shortened V by 1 base and J by 0 bases, and 11 bases separated the two germline ends.